This T cell receptor beta chain was recorded in a study of Ad26.COV2.S vaccination and SARS-CoV-2 variants. Notes on the study in general: Placebo and vaccine recipients had non-spike TCR breadth that was similar.

Specified treatment: some 19 received Ad26.COV2.S at low or high dose, single or two shots; about 5 received placebo; per-sample allocation not given. The samples date from day 63 after the first vaccine or placebo injection. Unmatched junction bases numbered 9, after V lost 5 bases and J lost 5 bases. The CDR3 has 15 amino acids. Germline lookup yields CDR1 MNHEY and CDR2 SVGEGT. Profiled with immunoSEQ multiplex PCR; TCRdb holds only in-frame clones, not every one. The sample yields around 450,000 clones, roughly 88% seen once. This clone appeared once. The antigen is unknown. J is TRBJ2-1 and V is TRBV6-2 or TRBV6-3; 7 bases align to TRBD1. The sequence was collected from a person aged 18-60 years who received the Ad26.COV2.S COVID-19 vaccine or a placebo. Specimen: peripheral blood, collected in a trial of Ad26.COV2.S vaccine versus placebo. In DNA form, the CDR3 reads TGTGCCAGCAGTCCACCGGGACAGAGGCACAATGAGCAGTTCTTC. The encoded protein is CASSPPGQRHNEQFF.